Reported below is one T cell receptor (beta chain). This entry belongs to a study of blood T cell repertoires in COVID-19. As for the study in general: COVID-19 samples from acute and convalescent phases originated in the United States, Italy and Spain. The cDNA or gDNA used as material had been derived from T cells, B-cell-depleted T cells, or PBMCs.

Per the original data handling: Amplification with reference gene primers provided the estimates of nucleated cell counts. Assay used: immunoSEQ multiplex PCR; TCRdb lists only in-frame clones, some missing. The V and J calls and clone size are taken from that table; D and trimming were inferred from the DNA. The table records 150,000 to 180,000 clones, 75% to 80% of them present only once. The sequence was obtained from a man older than 75 with acute or convalescent COVID-19. The specimen was peripheral blood.

The CDR3: CASRSHRATEAFF. CDR3 DNA sequence: TGTGCCAGCAGATCCCACAGGGCAACTGAAGCTTTCTTT. The rearrangement joins TRBV6-5 to TRBJ1-1; possible D gene TRBD1, 6 bases. V gave up 6 bases and J gave up 5 bases, with 13 bases separating them. Germline V CDR1 and CDR2: MNHEY, SVGAGI. The CDR3 covers 13 residues.